The T cell receptor beta chain under discussion was sequenced for a study of blood T cell repertoires in COVID-19. Whole-study context: Sources were T cells, B-cell-depleted T cells, or PBMCs; the material itself was cDNA or gDNA.

Original handling: The assay estimated nucleated cells by amplifying reference gene primers. Sequenced by immunoSEQ multiplex PCR; TCRdb stores in-frame clones only, minus some. V and J calls plus clone size are reproduced from that table; the DNA served to infer D and trimming. The profile shows about 220,000 clones, roughly 81% of them singletons. Germline V gene data show CDR1 as PRHDT and CDR2 as FYEKMQ (reference sequence). V trimming: 2 bases; J trimming: 7 bases; junction bases outside the gene matches: 4. CDR3 length: 14 amino acids. The sequenced material came from peripheral blood. This TCR was recovered from a man in his fifties or sixties who had recovered from COVID-19. The genes are TRBV13 and TRBJ2-1; 8 bases align to TRBD1. CDR3 bases: TGTGCCAGCAGCTTAAGGGACAGGAGAAATGAGCAGTTCTTC. Amino acid sequence: CASSLRDRRNEQFF.